This T cell receptor (beta chain) derives from a study of blood T cells in healthy people across ages (dated by TCRdb to about 2015). With regard to the full study: In model experiments, roughly one uniquely barcoded TCR beta cDNA molecule per two T cells was captured by template switching. The study measured age-related changes in TCR beta repertoire diversity using deep sequencing normalized with unique cDNA molecular identifiers. Donors were grouped into four age groups: young (average approximately 15 years), middle-aged (roughly 38), aged (62) and long-lived (just over 80). To avoid experimental bias, donors of different ages were spread randomly across the sequencing lanes. The study analyzed two additional independent replicas of 1 million unique cDNA reads from the same blood draw for two donors, one aged 18 to 30 and one aged 80 or older. Summary of the overall study and its limitations: Estimates of total diversity from one million sequenced T cells were regarded as lower bounds and underestimates. A strong correlation was found between observed TCR beta diversity and the percentage of naive T cells measured by flow cytometry. Donor CMV infection status was unknown, potentially confounding age-related changes in expanded clonotypes. Observed TCR beta diversity per million T cells fell roughly linearly with age, and a significant reduction was already apparent by age around 44. Conclusive comparison of naive and antigen-experienced compartments was prevented by the profiling of bulk unsorted PBMCs. The long-lived group showed more naive CD4+ T cells, fewer expanded clones and increased TCR diversity than the aged group, suggesting age selection.

To prepare the library, 5' RACE was applied. The sequencer was an Illumina HiSeq 2500. A second roughly 7 to 11 cycle PCR used a sample-barcoded 5' primer and a J-beta primer mix. A template-switch 5' adaptor carrying 12 random nucleotides introduced a unique molecular identifier onto each TCR beta cDNA molecule. Each sample yielded at least 2.5 million CDR3-containing paired-end reads. First-strand cDNA was synthesized from all RNA with the Mint cDNA synthesis kit, primed by a TRBC-specific oligonucleotide. All cDNA was treated with uracil-DNA glycosylase and then went through a first 18-cycle PCR with the universal primers M1SS and BC2_uni_R. In the original analysis: For normalization, 1 million high-quality reads were randomly selected from each sample, with every read carrying a distinct molecular identifier. Reads sharing molecular identifiers were discarded rather than binned into consensus sequences. MiTCR, run with a Q25 quality threshold and the strictest error-elimination algorithm, handled CDR3 identification, clonotype clustering and error correction. A nonparametric unseen species model with Euler transformation was used to estimate lower-bound total TCR beta diversity. TCRdb reprocessing: public reads trimmed at Q25 with fastp, clones called with MiXCR, in-frame beta chains kept. Duplicate CDR3 protein sequences are folded into a single record with the most common DNA and genes. The V and J calls here are based on TCRdb, not the publication. The sample data list approximately 810,000 distinct CDR3 sequences, and 25% to 30% of these were observed just once. The top ten constitute around 16% of the sample.

The donors were some 36 Caucasian individuals from Russia, aged roughly 6 to 100 years, who were systemically healthy. Approximately 9 milliliters of peripheral blood were collected from each donor into EDTA-treated Vacutainer tubes. Ficoll-Paque density-gradient centrifugation was used to isolate PBMCs, with at least 7 million obtained per sample. Trizol reagent was used to extract total RNA from the PBMCs, yielding at least 5 micrograms per sample. For every donor, flow cytometry on a PBMC aliquot measured the percentage of naive CD45RAhigh/CD27high T cells. There are 12 amino acids in the CDR3, from cysteine to phenylalanine inclusive. The DNA shown is the 36-base CDR3, in frame from base 1. The junction shows trimming of 5 bases on V and 8 bases on J, plus 10 bases between the germline ends. Via the germline V gene, CDR1 is MNHNS and CDR2 SASEGT. As concerns this clonotype: The antigen it binds to is not known. A much bigger clone sits one base away, suggesting this may be a read error.

Recombination connected TRBV6-1 to TRBJ2-1; confidence is insufficient to name the D gene. The TCR comes from an elderly woman in good health. The specimen sequenced was blood. This receptor carries the CDR3 CASSPQWHEQFF. The DNA reads as follows: TGTGCCAGCAGTCCCCAGTGGCATGAGCAGTTCTTC.